In its sample, the clone carrying this TCR beta chain was seen once. Its antigen is unidentified. Extraction of PBMCs used 7.5 to 10 ml of fresh peripheral blood. TCR beta CDR3 regions were amplified from RNA. The primer set for the first-round RT-PCR of the TCR CDR3 was HTBI. From the multiplex PCR reads, TCRdb called clonotypes with MiXCR, one entry per CDR3 protein. The sample yields about 58,000 distinct CDR3 sequences, less than 50% seen once. The data originate from a study of T cells in Graves' hyperthyroidism and ophthalmopathy. Study in general: Peripheral blood draws took place at initial diagnosis, ahead of any treatment.

General study results and limits: Most thyroid clonotypes expanded above 0.001 were also detected in blood.

Trimming took 4 bases from V and 1 from J; bases not matched to a gene: 10. CDR1 is LNHDA, CDR2 SQIVND, per germline (reference sequence). The CDR3 consists of 17 residues. Input material: blood. The TCR sequence derives from a woman in her twenties or thirties with Graves' ophthalmopathy. V gene TRBV19 combines with J gene TRBJ2-5; TRBD1 matches at 9 bases. This CDR3 is CASSTGQGLRGQETQYF. CDR3 in DNA: TGTGCCAGTAGTACAGGACAGGGGTTGAGGGGCCAAGAGACCCAGTACTTC. The full variable domain, its missing parts supplied by reference TRBV19 and TRBJ2-5, is DGGITQSPKYLFRKEGQNVTLSCEQNLNHDAMYWYRQDPGQGLRLIYYSQIVNDFQKGDIAEGYSVSREKKESFPLTVTSAQKNPTAFYLCASSTGQGLRGQETQYFGPGTRLLVL.